These T cell receptor beta chains were read from a single sample in a study of radiotherapy plus CTLA-4 blockade in lung cancer. Sequencing was performed with immunoSEQ multiplex PCR; in TCRdb, only in-frame clones are kept and a portion is missing. The sample shows 65,000 to 95,000 clones, roughly 84% of them seen only once. Specimen: peripheral blood, collected from a patient treated with radiotherapy plus ipilimumab. These receptors were collected from a human donor with non-small cell lung cancer that progressed on radiotherapy plus ipilimumab. Each CDR3 is given with its conserved first and last residue. A D gene is named only where the DNA matches it firmly. A clone size is listed for some rows: how often the clone was seen (once, few, many), or a class if it is expanded.

v_gene,j_gene,abundance,len,d_gene,CDR3nt,CDR3aa
TRBV5-4,TRBJ1-4,NA,15,TRBD1,TGTGCCAGCAGCATGAATTACAGGGGTAACGAAAAACTGTTTTTT,CASSMNYRGNEKLFF
TRBV7-3,TRBJ2-3,once,16,TRBD2,TGTGCCAGCAGATATCCCGGGACTAGCGGCACAGATACGCAGTATTTT,CASRYPGTSGTDTQYF
TRBV29-1,TRBJ2-1,NA,14,TRBD2,TGCAGCGTCGAACTAGCGGGAGTTAGCAATGAGCAGTTCTTC,CSVELAGVSNEQFF
TRBV28,TRBJ2-7,NA,16,NA,TGTGCCAGCAGTTGGCTAGCGAGCGTTATTTCCTACGAGCAGTACTTC,CASSWLASVISYEQYF
TRBV6-1,TRBJ1-6,once,15,TRBD1,TGTGCCAGCAGTGAAGGACAGGGGTGGAATTCACCCCTCCACTTT,CASSEGQGWNSPLHF
TRBV7-6,TRBJ2-7,few,16,TRBD2,TGTGCCAGCAGCTTAGTCGTAGCGGGAGGGCGTTACGAGCAGTACTTC,CASSLVVAGGRYEQYF
TRBV4-1,TRBJ2-7,NA,13,NA,TGCGCCAGCAGCCAACCCCCCCCCTACGAGCAGTACTTC,CASSQPPPYEQYF
TRBV6-5,TRBJ1-5,NA,13,TRBD1,TGTGCCAGCAGACAGGGGGCATGGCAGCCCCAGCATTTT,CASRQGAWQPQHF
TRBV7-9,TRBJ2-5,NA,17,TRBD2,TGTGCCAGCAGCTTAGGGAGGCTAGCGGAGAACCAAGAGACCCAGTACTTC,CASSLGRLAENQETQYF
TRBV5-4,TRBJ2-5,NA,13,NA,TGTGCCAGCAGCTTGCAATTCCAAGAGACCCAGTACTTC,CASSLQFQETQYF
TRBV4-2,TRBJ2-7,NA,16,TRBD1,TGTGCCAGCAGCCACGGGACAGGGGGTATCTTGGGCGAGCAGTACTTC,CASSHGTGGILGEQYF